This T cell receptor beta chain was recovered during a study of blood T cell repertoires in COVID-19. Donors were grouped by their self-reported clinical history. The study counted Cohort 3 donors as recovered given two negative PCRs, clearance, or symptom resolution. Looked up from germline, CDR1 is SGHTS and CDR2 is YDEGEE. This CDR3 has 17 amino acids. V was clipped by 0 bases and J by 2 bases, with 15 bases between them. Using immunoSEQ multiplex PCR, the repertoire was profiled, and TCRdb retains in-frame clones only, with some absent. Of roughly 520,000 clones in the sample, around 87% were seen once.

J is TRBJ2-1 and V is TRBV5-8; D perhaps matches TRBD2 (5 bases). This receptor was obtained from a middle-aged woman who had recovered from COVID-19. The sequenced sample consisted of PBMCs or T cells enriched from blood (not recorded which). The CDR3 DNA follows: TGTGCCAGCAGCTTGGACCTTGGGCGGGCTACCTACAATGAGCAGTTCTTC. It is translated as CASSLDLGRATYNEQFF.